This passage covers 28 T cell receptor beta chains from one sample sequenced in a study of cytomegalovirus exposure and HLA in healthy donors. It was with 60 Vbeta and 13 Jbeta primers that the PCR ran. Some clones are missing from TCRdb's copy, which holds only in-frame ones; the method was immunoSEQ multiplex PCR. The repertoire consists of about 190,000 clones, with 75% to 90% occurring once and the leading ten covering 0.25% to 0.4%. The sample taken for sequencing was PBMCs. These receptors came from a woman aged 25-40 years in good health and CMV-seronegative.

This chain links TRBV5-1 with TRBJ2-5, with TRBD2 matching over 15 bases. The CDR3 extends over 17 amino acids. With 1 base clipped from V and 5 bases from J, the junction kept 6 bases outside the gene matches. Germline V gives CDR1 SGHRS, CDR2 YFSETQ. In nucleotides, the CDR3 is TGCGCCAGCAGCTTGACCGGGACTAGCGGGAGGCGGGAGACCCAGTACTTC. Its protein product is CASSLTGTSGRRETQYF.

With regard to this clone: This CDR3 fails to terminate in the conserved phenylalanine or tryptophan, so it likely reflects a read error. The DNA is omitted, as the CDR3 cannot be located on it reliably, and the CDR3 follows TCRdb's listing. The gene calls are TRBV2 and TRBJ1-4; TRBD1, the table's D call, was not compared with the DNA. Germline V lookup: CDR1 SNHLY, CDR2 FYNNEI. Both ends counted, the CDR3 spans 13 residues. The CDR3 sequence: CASSDSAEQSSPL.

The chain uses TRBV7-2 and TRBJ2-3; weak D call: TRBD2 (6 bases). There are 16 residues in the CDR3. Germline assignment: CDR1 SGHTA and CDR2 FQGNSA. The germline V and J ends were trimmed by 5 bases and 0 bases, with 15 bases remaining between them. The CDR3 DNA is TGTGCCAGCAGCATGGGACTGTACTCTAGCACAGATACGCAGTATTTT. Its translation is CASSMGLYSSTDTQYF.

This clone was recorded only once. The chain joins TRBV6-1 to TRBJ2-3; TRBD2 matches 8 bases. CDR1 is MNHNS, CDR2 SASEGT, per germline. This CDR3 contains 15 residues. V shed 5 bases, J shed 6 bases, and the junction held 10 bases outside the gene matches. CDR3 region: CASSLAGGDWDTQYF. DNA of the CDR3: TGTGCCAGCAGTCTCGCCGGGGGGGACTGGGATACGCAGTATTTT.

This chain connects TRBV2 to TRBJ2-3; D is uncertain. Germline lookup yields CDR1 SNHLY and CDR2 FYNNEI. The CDR3 runs to 13 residues. V was clipped by 5 bases and J by 0 bases, with 6 bases between them. For the CDR3, the DNA is TGTGCCAGCAGTCTCCTGAGCACAGATACGCAGTATTTT. Protein: CASSLLSTDTQYF.

The chain combines TRBV6-1 with TRBJ2-5; 9 nucleotides line up with TRBD1. CDR1 is MNHNS and CDR2 is SASEGT in the germline V gene. This CDR3 has 15 amino acids. V lost 5 bases to trimming and J lost 4 bases; unmatched junction nucleotides: 8. The CDR3 region is CASSRTGVGGETQYF. Written as DNA, the CDR3 is TGTGCCAGCAGTCGGACAGGGGTCGGGGGAGAGACCCAGTACTTC.

The V gene is TRBV10-3, the J gene TRBJ2-1; no clear D gene. The germline CDR1 and CDR2 sequences are ENHRY and SYGVKD. CDR3 length: 12 amino acids. V was clipped by 2 bases and J by 4 bases, with 3 bases between them. The CDR3 coding sequence is TGTGCCATCAGTGAGCGGTACAATGAGCAGTTCTTC. This gives the protein CAISERYNEQFF.

The gene calls are TRBV9 and TRBJ1-6; 8 bases are a match to TRBD1. The CDR3 covers 15 residues. Trimming cost V 0 bases and J 7 bases; bases outside gene matches: 3. Germline CDR1 is SGDLS and CDR2 is YYNGEE. CDR3 nucleotide sequence: TGTGCCAGCAGCGTAGTAGACAGGGGCAATTCACCCCTCCACTTT. Amino acids: CASSVVDRGNSPLHF.

This clone has just a few counts. V gene TRBV28 combines with J gene TRBJ1-4; D call uncertain. Trimming stripped 5 bases from V and 7 bases from J, with 17 bases between. The CDR3 covers 15 residues. From germline, CDR1 is MDHEN and CDR2 SYDVKM. The CDR3 nucleotides are TGTGCCAGCAGTGTCCGCGAGGGTGTTGGTGAAAAACTGTTTTTT. Translation gives CASSVREGVGEKLFF.

The chain couples TRBV2 to TRBJ2-2; tentative D call: TRBD1 (6 bases). The germline V gene has CDR1 SNHLY and CDR2 FYNNEI. The V end lost 7 bases, the J end lost 5 bases, and 17 bases lay between the germline ends. The CDR3 has 15 amino acids. CDR3 sequence: CASTERNRETGELFF. CDR3 DNA sequence: TGTGCCAGCACCGAACGGAACAGGGAGACCGGGGAGCTGTTTTTT.

The CDR3 nucleotides read TGTGCCAGCAGTTACGGGGTTTATAGGGGTAATGAAAAACTGTTTTTT. Translated, it gives CASSYGVYRGNEKLFF. The rearrangement uses TRBV6-6 and TRBJ1-4; weak D call: TRBD1 (5 bases). The CDR3 has 16 amino acids. V shed 2 bases and J shed 4 bases, with 14 bases lying between them. Looked up from germline, CDR1 is MNHNY and CDR2 is SVGAGI (reference sequence).

This clone came up a few times. This rearrangement joins TRBV11-2 to TRBJ1-4; 7 nucleotides align to TRBD1. The CDR3 is 14 amino acids. Germline trimming cut 5 bases from V and 4 bases from J; bases unmatched to any gene: 4. Germline loops: CDR1 SGHAT, CDR2 FQNNGV. The CDR3 sequence is CASSRDSYNEKLFF. The CDR3 DNA sequence: TGTGCCAGCAGCCGGGACAGTTATAATGAAAAACTGTTTTTT.

The chain couples TRBV27 to TRBJ2-7; 14 bases agree with TRBD2. The CDR3 is 13 amino acids. The trim removed 9 bases at V and 6 bases at J, leaving 4 bases unmatched. The germline V gene encodes CDR1 MNHEY and CDR2 SMNVEV (reference sequence). The CDR3 coding sequence is TGTGCCAGTGGGACTAGCGGGAGCGGCGAGCAGTACTTC. It translates to CASGTSGSGEQYF.

The chain employs TRBV11-2 and TRBJ2-7; 13 bases align to TRBD2. This CDR3 contains 15 residues. CDR1 is SGHAT, CDR2 FQNNGV, per germline. Trimming at V came to 4 bases and at J to 6 bases, leaving 6 bases not matched to a gene. The DNA of the CDR3 is TGTGCCAGCAGCTGGGGGGGACTAGCGGGACTCGAGCAGTACTTC. Encoded protein: CASSWGGLAGLEQYF.

V gene TRBV5-1 combines with J gene TRBJ2-3, with D perhaps TRBD2 (5 bases). Germline V CDR1 and CDR2: SGHRS, YFSETQ. Trimming left V 6 bases short and J 6 bases short, with 14 bases between. The CDR3 runs to 13 residues. The CDR3 coding sequence is TGCGCCAGCAAGGTTGCGGCGGGTGATACGCAGTATTTT. Translating it yields CASKVAAGDTQYF.

This clone was recorded once. The chain couples TRBV28 to TRBJ2-7; D uncertain. In germline, CDR1 is MDHEN, CDR2 SYDVKM. Trimming took off 6 bases at V and 6 bases at J, with 12 bases between the two ends. The CDR3 loop spans 12 amino acids. The CDR3 loop is CASSFPPGEQYF. CDR3 DNA: TGTGCCAGCAGCTTCCCCCCCGGCGAGCAGTACTTC.

This clone was counted a single time. The chain couples TRBV11-1 to TRBJ1-1; TRBD1 matches 7 bases. The CDR3 extends over 15 amino acids. CDR1 is SGHAT and CDR2 is FQDESV in the germline V gene (reference sequence). With 2 bases clipped from V and 7 bases from J, the junction kept 10 bases outside the gene matches. The CDR3, as DNA: TGTGCCAGCAGCTTAAACCCGACCGGGACAGATGAAGCTTTCTTT. Its protein is CASSLNPTGTDEAFF.

This clone was counted only a few times. This chain links TRBV15 with TRBJ2-1, with 7 bases lining up with TRBD1. This CDR3 spans 15 amino acids. Trimming took 1 base from V and 6 from J; bases not matched to a gene: 6. Germline values: CDR1 LNHNV, CDR2 YYDKDF (reference sequence). The CDR3 is CATSRADREGNEQFF. The CDR3 nucleotides are TGTGCCACCAGCAGAGCCGACAGGGAAGGCAATGAGCAGTTCTTC. Complete variable domain (other parts from reference TRBV15 and TRBJ2-1): DAMVIQNPRYQVTQFGKPVTLSCSQTLNHNVMYWYQQKSSQAPKLLFHYYDKDFNNEADTPDNFQSRRPNTSFCFLDIRSPGLGDTAMYLCATSRADREGNEQFFGPGTRLTVL.

The chain has TRBV6-5 and TRBJ2-7, with TRBD2 matching 15 bases. Germline CDR1 is MNHEY and CDR2 is SVGAGI. Trimming cost V 4 bases and J 5 bases; bases outside gene matches: 6. The CDR3 is 16 residues long. The CDR3 bases are TGTGCCAGCAGTTCCGGACTAGCGGGAGGGTACCACGAGCAGTACTTC. It translates to CASSSGLAGGYHEQYF.

The rearrangement uses TRBV6-6 and TRBJ2-7; tentative D call: TRBD1 (5 bases). The CDR3 runs 13 residues. Germline V gene lookup returns CDR1 MNHNY and CDR2 SVGAGI (reference sequence). Trimming removed 2 bases at V and 5 bases at J, with 10 bases between. For the CDR3, the DNA is TGTGCCAGCAGTTACCCCAGGGTGGACGAGCAGTACTTC. This gives the protein CASSYPRVDEQYF.

V is TRBV9 and J is TRBJ2-3, with 8 positions matching TRBD2. Germline CDR1 reads SGDLS; CDR2 reads YYNGEE. The CDR3 spans 17 residues. V shed 0 bases and J 2 bases; nucleotides not matched to a gene: 8. CDR3 nucleotide sequence: TGTGCCAGCAGCGTAGGGGGGTCGGGAGGGGACACAGATACGCAGTATTTT. Its translation is CASSVGGSGGDTDTQYF.

The rearrangement joins TRBV9 to TRBJ2-5, with D perhaps TRBD2 (5 bases). Trimming removed 3 bases at V and 1 base at J, with 13 bases between. CDR1 is SGDLS, CDR2 YYNGEE, per germline. The CDR3 has 15 amino acids. The CDR3 DNA reads TGTGCCAGCAGCGGGTACCCGGGAATCCAAGAGACCCAGTACTTC. Encoded protein: CASSGYPGIQETQYF.

V and J are TRBV6-1 and TRBJ2-7; D is possibly TRBD2 (6 bases). The CDR3 spans 14 residues. The germline V gene has CDR1 MNHNS and CDR2 SASEGT. V was pared by 1 base and J by 6 bases, with 13 bases between. The CDR3 region is CASSEGLGHGEQYF. As DNA, the CDR3 is TGTGCCAGCAGTGAAGGACTAGGACATGGCGAGCAGTACTTC.

The chain joins TRBV6-1 to TRBJ2-1, with 7 bases lining up with TRBD1. The CDR3 sequence is 16 residues long. Germline lookup yields CDR1 MNHNS and CDR2 SASEGT. V trimming: 4 bases; J trimming: 2 bases; junction bases outside the gene matches: 8. The CDR3 is CASSGYRGKAYNEQFF. CDR3 in DNA: TGTGCCAGCAGTGGGTACAGGGGAAAAGCCTACAATGAGCAGTTCTTC.

The genes are TRBV4-1 and TRBJ1-2; 9 bases align to TRBD1. The V gene end was trimmed by 2 bases and the J gene end by 3 bases; junction bases not matched to a gene: 13. The CDR3 is made up of 18 amino acids. The germline V gene has CDR1 MGHRA and CDR2 YSYEKL. In DNA, the CDR3 is TGCGCCAGCAGCCAAAAAAGGAGCCGGGACAGGGAAGACTATGGCTACACCTTC. Translated, it gives CASSQKRSRDREDYGYTF.

CDR3 bases: TGCGCCAGCAGCCAAGGGGACAGGGGAGCCGGGGAGCTGTTTTTT. Translated, it gives CASSQGDRGAGELFF. V usage is TRBV4-1 and J usage is TRBJ2-2; TRBD1 matches at 10 bases. V lost 1 base to trimming and J lost 6 bases; unmatched junction nucleotides: 2. The CDR3 is 15 residues long. Per germline, CDR1 MGHRA and CDR2 YSYEKL.

This clone was seen only a few times. The chain links TRBV5-1 to TRBJ2-5; 9 bases map to TRBD2. V trimming: 4 bases; J trimming: 1 base; junction bases outside the gene matches: 5. This CDR3 region has 15 residues. Per the germline V gene, CDR1 is SGHRS and CDR2 is YFSETQ. DNA of the CDR3: TGCGCCAGCAGCGGGAATAGCGGGGGCCAAGAGACCCAGTACTTC. Encoded protein: CASSGNSGGQETQYF.

The chain combines TRBV20-1 with TRBJ1-1; 9 nucleotides line up with TRBD1. The germline V gene has CDR1 DFQATT and CDR2 SNEGSKA (reference sequence). V dropped 6 bases and J dropped 8; count of bases not matched to a gene: 4. This CDR3 region has 11 residues. The CDR3 sequence: CSATGQGEAFF. CDR3 nucleotide sequence: TGCAGTGCCACCGGACAGGGGGAAGCTTTCTTT.